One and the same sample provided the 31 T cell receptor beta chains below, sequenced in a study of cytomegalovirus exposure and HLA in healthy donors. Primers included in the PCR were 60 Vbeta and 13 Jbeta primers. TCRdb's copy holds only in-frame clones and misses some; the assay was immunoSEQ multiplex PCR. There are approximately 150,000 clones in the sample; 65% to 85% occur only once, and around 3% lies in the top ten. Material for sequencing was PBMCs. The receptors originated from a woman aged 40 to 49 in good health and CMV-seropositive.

CDR3 in amino acids: CASSIGGGKPYEQYF. The CDR3 DNA follows: TGTGCCAGTAGTATAGGAGGCGGGAAACCCTACGAGCAGTACTTC. The V gene is TRBV19, the J gene TRBJ2-7; perhaps TRBD2 as D (6 bases). The CDR3 consists of 15 residues. Trimming cost V 1 base and J 2 bases, with 12 bases left between them. In germline, CDR1 is LNHDA, CDR2 SQIVND (reference sequence).

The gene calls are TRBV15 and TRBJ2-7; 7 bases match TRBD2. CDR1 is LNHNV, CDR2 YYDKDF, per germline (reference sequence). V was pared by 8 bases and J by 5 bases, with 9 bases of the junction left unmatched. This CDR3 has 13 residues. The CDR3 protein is CATGRLASDEQYF. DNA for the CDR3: TGTGCCACCGGGAGACTAGCCAGCGACGAGCAGTACTTC.

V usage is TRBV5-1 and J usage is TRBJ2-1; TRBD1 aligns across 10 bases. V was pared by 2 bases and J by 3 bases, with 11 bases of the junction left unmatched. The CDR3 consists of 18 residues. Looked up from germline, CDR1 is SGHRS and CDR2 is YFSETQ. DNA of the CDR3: TGCGCCAGCAGCTTACGACTCCAGACAGGGGGCAACTACAATGAGCAGTTCTTC. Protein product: CASSLRLQTGGNYNEQFF.

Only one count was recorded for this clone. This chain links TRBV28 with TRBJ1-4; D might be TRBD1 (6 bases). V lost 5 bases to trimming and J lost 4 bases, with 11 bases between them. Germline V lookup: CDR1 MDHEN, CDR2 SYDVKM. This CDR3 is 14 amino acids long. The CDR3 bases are TGTGCCAGCAGTCCACAGGGTTTTAATGAAAAACTGTTTTTT. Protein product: CASSPQGFNEKLFF.

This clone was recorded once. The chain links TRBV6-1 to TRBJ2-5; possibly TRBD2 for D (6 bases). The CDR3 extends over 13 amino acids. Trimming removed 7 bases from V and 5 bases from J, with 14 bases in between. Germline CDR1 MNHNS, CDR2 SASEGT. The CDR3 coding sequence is TGTGCCAGCACCTTTACCGGAGGGGAGACCCAGTACTTC. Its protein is CASTFTGGETQYF.

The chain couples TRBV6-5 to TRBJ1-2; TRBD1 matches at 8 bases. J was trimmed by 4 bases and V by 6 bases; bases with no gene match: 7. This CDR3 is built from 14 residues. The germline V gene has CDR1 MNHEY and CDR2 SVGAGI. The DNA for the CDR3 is TGTGCCAGCAGACACACAGACAGGGGCTATGGCTACACCTTC. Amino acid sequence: CASRHTDRGYGYTF.

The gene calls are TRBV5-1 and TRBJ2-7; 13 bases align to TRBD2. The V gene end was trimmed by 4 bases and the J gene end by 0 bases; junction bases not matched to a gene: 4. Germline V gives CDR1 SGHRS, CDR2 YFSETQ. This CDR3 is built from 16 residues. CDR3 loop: CASSLGTSGASYEQYF. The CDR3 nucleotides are TGCGCCAGCAGCCTGGGGACTAGCGGGGCCTCCTACGAGCAGTACTTC.

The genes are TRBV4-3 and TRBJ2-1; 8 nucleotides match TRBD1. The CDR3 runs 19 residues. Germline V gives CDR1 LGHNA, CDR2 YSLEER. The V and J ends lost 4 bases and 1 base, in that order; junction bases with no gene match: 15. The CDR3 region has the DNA TGCGCCAGCAGCCTTCAAAGAGGAACAGGGGGTGATTCCTACAATGAGCAGTTCTTC. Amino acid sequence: CASSLQRGTGGDSYNEQFF.

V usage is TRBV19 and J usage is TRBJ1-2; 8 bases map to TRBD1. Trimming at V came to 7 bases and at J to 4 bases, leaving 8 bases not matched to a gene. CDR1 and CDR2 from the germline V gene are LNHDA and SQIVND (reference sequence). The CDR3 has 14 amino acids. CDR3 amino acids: CASNPGQALYGYTF. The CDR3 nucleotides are TGTGCCAGTAATCCGGGACAGGCTCTCTATGGCTACACCTTC.

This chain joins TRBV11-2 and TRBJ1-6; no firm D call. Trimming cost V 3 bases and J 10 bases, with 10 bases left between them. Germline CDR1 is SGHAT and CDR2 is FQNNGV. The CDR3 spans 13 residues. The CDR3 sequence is CASSFGTQSPLHF. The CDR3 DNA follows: TGTGCCAGCAGCTTCGGTACCCAATCACCCCTCCACTTT.

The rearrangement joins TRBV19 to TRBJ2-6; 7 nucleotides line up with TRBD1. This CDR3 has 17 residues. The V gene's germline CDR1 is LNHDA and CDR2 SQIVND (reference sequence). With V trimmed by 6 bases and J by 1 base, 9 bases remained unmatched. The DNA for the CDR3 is TGTGCCAGTAGCGACAGGGAAAGAACGTCTGGGGCCAACGTCCTGACTTTC. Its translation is CASSDRERTSGANVLTF.

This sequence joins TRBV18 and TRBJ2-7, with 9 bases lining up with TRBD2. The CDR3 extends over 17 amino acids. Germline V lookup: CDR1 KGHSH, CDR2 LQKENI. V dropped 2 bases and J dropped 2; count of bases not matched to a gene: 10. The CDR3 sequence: CASSPAAGGPGTYEQYF. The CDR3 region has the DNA TGTGCCAGCTCACCAGCGGCGGGAGGGCCGGGAACCTACGAGCAGTACTTC.

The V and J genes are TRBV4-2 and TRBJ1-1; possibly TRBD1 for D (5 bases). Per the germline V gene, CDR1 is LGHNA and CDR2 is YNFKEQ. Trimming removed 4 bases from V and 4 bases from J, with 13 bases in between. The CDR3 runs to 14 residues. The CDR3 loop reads CASSRQGSGTEAFF. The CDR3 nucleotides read TGTGCCAGCAGCCGGCAGGGTTCCGGCACTGAAGCTTTCTTT.

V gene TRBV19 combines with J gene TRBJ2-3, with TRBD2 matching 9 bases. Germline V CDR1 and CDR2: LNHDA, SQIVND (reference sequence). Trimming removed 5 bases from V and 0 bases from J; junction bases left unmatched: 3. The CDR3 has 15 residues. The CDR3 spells CASSFSGGSTDTQYF. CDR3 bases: TGTGCCAGTAGTTTTAGCGGGGGAAGCACAGATACGCAGTATTTT.

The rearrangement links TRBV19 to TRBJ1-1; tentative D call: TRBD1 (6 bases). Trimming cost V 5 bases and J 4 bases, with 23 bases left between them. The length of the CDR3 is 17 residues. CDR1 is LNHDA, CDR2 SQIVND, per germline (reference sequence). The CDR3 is CASSPRGFNQGFTEAFF. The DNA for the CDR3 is TGTGCCAGTAGTCCAAGGGGGTTCAACCAGGGGTTCACTGAAGCTTTCTTT.

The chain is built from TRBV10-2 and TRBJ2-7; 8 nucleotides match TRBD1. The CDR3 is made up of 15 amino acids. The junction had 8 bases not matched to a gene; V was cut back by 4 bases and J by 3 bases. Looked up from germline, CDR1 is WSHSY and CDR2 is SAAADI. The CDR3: CASSVRQGLGYEQYF. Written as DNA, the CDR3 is TGCGCCAGCAGTGTCAGACAGGGGTTGGGCTACGAGCAGTACTTC.

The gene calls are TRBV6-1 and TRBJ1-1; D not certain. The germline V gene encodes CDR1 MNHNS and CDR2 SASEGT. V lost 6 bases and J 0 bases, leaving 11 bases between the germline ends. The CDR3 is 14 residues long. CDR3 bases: TGTGCCAGCAGCTTTACAGCCATGAACACTGAAGCTTTCTTT. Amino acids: CASSFTAMNTEAFF.

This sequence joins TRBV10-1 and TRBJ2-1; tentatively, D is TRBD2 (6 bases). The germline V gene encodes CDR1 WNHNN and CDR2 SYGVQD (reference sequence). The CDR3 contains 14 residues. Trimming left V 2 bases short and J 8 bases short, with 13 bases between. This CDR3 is CASSEPGSGDEQFF. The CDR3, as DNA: TGCGCCAGCAGTGAGCCCGGGAGTGGCGATGAGCAGTTCTTC.

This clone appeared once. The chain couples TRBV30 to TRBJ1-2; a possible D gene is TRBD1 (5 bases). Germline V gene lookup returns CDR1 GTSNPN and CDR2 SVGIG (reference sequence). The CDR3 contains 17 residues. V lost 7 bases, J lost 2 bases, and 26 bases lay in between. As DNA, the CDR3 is TGTGCCTCCCCCCGGAGTGGCAGGGAAGTGAAAAACTATGGCTACACCTTC. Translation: CASPRSGREVKNYGYTF.

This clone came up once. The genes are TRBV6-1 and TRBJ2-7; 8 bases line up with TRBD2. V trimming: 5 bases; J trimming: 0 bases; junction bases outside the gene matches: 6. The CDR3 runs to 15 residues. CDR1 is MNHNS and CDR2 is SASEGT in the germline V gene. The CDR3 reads CASSTGLAHSYEQYF. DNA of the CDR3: TGTGCCAGCAGTACTGGACTAGCTCACTCCTACGAGCAGTACTTC.

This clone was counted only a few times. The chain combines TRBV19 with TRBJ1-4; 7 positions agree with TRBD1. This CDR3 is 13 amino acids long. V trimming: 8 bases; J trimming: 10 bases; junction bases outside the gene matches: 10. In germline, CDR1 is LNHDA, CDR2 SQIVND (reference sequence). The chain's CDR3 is CASQSRGTGKLFF. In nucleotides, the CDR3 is TGTGCCAGTCAGTCCAGGGGGACGGGAAAACTGTTTTTT.

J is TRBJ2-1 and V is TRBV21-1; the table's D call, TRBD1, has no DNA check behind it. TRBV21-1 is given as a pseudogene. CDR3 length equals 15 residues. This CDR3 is CASSKGRGRGDEQFF. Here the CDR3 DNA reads TGTGCCAGCAGCAAAGGTCGCGGCAGGGGTGATGAGCAGTTCTTC.

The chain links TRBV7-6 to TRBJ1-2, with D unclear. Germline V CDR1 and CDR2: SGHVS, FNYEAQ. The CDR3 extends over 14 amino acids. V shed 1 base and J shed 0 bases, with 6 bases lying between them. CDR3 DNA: TGTGCCAGCAGCTTAGATTATACTAACTATGGCTACACCTTC. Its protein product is CASSLDYTNYGYTF.

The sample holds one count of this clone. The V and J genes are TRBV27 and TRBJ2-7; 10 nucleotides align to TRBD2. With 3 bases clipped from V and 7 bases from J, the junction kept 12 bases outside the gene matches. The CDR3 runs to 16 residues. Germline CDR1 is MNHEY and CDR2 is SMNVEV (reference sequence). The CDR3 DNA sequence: TGTGCCAGCAGTTTGTATCCTAGCGGGGGTTTGGGGGAGCAGTACTTC. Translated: CASSLYPSGGLGEQYF.

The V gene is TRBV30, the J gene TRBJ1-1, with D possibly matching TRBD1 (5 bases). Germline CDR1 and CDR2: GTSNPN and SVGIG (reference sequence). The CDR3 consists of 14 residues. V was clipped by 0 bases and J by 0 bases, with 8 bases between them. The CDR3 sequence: CAWSVTGLNTEAFF. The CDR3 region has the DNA TGTGCCTGGAGTGTAACAGGTCTGAACACTGAAGCTTTCTTT.

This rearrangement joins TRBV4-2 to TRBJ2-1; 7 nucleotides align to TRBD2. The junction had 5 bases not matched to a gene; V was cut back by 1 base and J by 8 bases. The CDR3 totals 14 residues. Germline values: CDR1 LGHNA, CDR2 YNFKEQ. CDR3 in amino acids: CASSQGGSDDEQFF. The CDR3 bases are TGTGCCAGCAGCCAAGGCGGGAGTGATGATGAGCAGTTCTTC.

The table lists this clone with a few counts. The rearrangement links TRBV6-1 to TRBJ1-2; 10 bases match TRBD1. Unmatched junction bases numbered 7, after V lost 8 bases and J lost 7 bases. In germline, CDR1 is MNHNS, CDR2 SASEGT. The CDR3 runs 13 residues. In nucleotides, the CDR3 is TGTGCCAGCTCCTTGACAGGGGGCTCTGGCTACACCTTC. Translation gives CASSLTGGSGYTF.

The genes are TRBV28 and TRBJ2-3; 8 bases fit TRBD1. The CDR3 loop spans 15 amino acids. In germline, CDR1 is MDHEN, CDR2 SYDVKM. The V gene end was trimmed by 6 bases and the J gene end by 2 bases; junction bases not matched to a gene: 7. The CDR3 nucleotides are TGTGCCAGCAGCGATCAGACAGGGGTCACAGATACGCAGTATTTT. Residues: CASSDQTGVTDTQYF.

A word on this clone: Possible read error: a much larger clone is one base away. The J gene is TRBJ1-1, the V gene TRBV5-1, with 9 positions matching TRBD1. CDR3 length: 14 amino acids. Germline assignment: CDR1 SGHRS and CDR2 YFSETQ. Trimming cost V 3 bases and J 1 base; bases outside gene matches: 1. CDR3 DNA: TGCGCCAGCAGCTCGGGACAGGGGAACACTGAAGCTTTCTTT. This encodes CASSSGQGNTEAFF.

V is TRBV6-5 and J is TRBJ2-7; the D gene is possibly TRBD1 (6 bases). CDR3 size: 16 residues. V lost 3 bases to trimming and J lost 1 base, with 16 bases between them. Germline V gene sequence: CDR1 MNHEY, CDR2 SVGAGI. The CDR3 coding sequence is TGTGCCAGCAGTTATGCCCCAGGGGCTACATCCTACGAGCAGTACTTC. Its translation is CASSYAPGATSYEQYF.

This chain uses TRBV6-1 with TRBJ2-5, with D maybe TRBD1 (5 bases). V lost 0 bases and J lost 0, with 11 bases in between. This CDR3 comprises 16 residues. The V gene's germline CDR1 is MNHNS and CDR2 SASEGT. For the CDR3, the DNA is TGTGCCAGCAGTGAAGCGCTCTTCAGGGACCAAGAGACCCAGTACTTC. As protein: CASSEALFRDQETQYF.